A selection of T cell receptor beta chains follows, all from one sample in a study of shared clonotypes between healthy human individuals. Some clones are missing from TCRdb's copy, which holds only in-frame ones; the method was immunoSEQ multiplex PCR. The sample consists of roughly 1.4 million clones, approximately 98.5% of them appearing once. Sequenced material: naive CD4+ T cells sorted from blood. The receptors here all came from a man younger than 40 in good health. Each CDR3 is given with its conserved first and last residue. Fields, in order: V gene, J gene, clone size, D gene, CDR3 protein, CDR3 DNA. The D gene is left open where the match is weak. Expanded clones are given a class, and other clones once, few, many or no size at all.

TRBV29-1	TRBJ2-1	.	TRBD2	CSVDKREGPFNEQFF	TGCAGCGTTGATAAGCGGGAGGGCCCATTCAATGAGCAGTTCTTC
TRBV29-1	TRBJ2-6	.	.	CSVGGAGANVLTF	TGCAGCGTTGGAGGGGCTGGGGCCAACGTCCTGACTTTC
TRBV6-5	TRBJ2-6	.	.	CASSEVSGANVLTF	TGTGCCAGCAGTGAGGTCTCTGGGGCCAACGTCCTGACTTTC
TRBV5-1	TRBJ1-2	.	TRBD1	CASGKGGSGYGYTF	TGCGCCAGCGGAAAAGGGGGCTCGGGCTATGGCTACACCTTC
TRBV29-1	TRBJ1-1	once	.	CSVGNRMNTEAFF	TGCAGCGTTGGGAATAGGATGAACACTGAAGCTTTCTTT
TRBV6-1	TRBJ1-5	once	.	CASSEKRHVESNQPQHF	TGTGCCAGCAGTGAGAAACGCCACGTCGAGAGCAATCAGCCCCAGCATTTT
TRBV6-6	TRBJ2-7	.	.	CASSPSYEQYF	TGTGCCAGCAGTCCCTCTTACGAGCAGTACTTC
TRBV7-2	TRBJ1-4	.	.	CASRRSRNEKLFF	TGTGCCAGCAGGAGAAGCAGAAACGAAAAACTGTTTTTT
TRBV9	TRBJ2-1	.	TRBD2	CASSVASGSLNNEQFF	TGTGCCAGCAGCGTAGCCAGCGGGAGCCTCAACAATGAGCAGTTCTTC
TRBV5-1	TRBJ2-7	once	.	CASSLTSSPVLNEQYF	TGCGCCAGCAGCTTGACCTCTTCTCCGGTACTCAACGAGCAGTACTTC
TRBV5-1	TRBJ2-1	.	.	CASSLDPYNEQFF	TGCGCCAGCAGCCTGGATCCATACAATGAGCAGTTCTTC
TRBV9	TRBJ1-1	.	.	CASSVVGVNTEAFF	TGTGCCAGCAGCGTAGTGGGGGTGAACACTGAAGCTTTCTTT
TRBV5-1	TRBJ2-7	.	TRBD2	CASSRRRTSGSETYEQYF	TGCGCCAGCAGCCGCCGTCGGACTAGCGGTTCTGAGACCTACGAGCAGTACTTC
TRBV5-4	TRBJ2-7	.	TRBD2	CASSLWERGSYEQYF	TGTGCCAGCAGCTTGTGGGAACGCGGGAGCTACGAGCAGTACTTC
TRBV27	TRBJ2-1	once	TRBD2	CASRLATSGYNEQFF	TGTGCCAGCAGGCTCGCGACTAGCGGTTACAATGAGCAGTTCTTC
TRBV6-1	TRBJ2-5	.	.	CASSEATGSLQETQYF	TGTGCCAGCAGTGAAGCTACAGGGTCCCTCCAAGAGACCCAGTACTTC